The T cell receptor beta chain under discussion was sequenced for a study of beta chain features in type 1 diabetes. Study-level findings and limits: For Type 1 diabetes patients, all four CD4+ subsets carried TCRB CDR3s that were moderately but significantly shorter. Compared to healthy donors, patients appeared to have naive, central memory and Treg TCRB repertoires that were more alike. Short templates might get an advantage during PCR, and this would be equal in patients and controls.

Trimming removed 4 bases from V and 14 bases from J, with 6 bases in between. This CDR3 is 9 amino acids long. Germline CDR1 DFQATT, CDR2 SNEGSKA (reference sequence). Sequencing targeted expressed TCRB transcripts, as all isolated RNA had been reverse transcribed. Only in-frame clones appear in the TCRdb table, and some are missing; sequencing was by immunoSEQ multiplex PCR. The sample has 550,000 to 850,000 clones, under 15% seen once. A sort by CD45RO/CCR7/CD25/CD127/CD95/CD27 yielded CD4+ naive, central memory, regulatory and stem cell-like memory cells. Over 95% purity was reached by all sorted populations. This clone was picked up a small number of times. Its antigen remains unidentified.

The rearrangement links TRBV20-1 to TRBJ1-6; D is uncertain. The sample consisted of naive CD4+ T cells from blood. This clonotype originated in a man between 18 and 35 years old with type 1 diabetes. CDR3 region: CSAIASLHF. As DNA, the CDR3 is TGCAGTGCTATAGCATCCCTCCACTTT.